A selection of T cell receptor beta chains follows, all from one sample in a study of blood T cell repertoires in COVID-19. The data were produced by immunoSEQ multiplex PCR, yet TCRdb's version contains in-frame clones alone and is incomplete. Of 250,000 to 300,000 clones in the sample, 90% were seen once. Sequencing was done on a sample of peripheral blood. These receptors all stem from a woman aged 60-75 years with COVID-19, enrolled during active disease. The CDR3 runs from the conserved cysteine through the conserved F or W. The order of the fields is J gene, V gene, CDR3 protein.

j_gene: TRBJ1-6; v_gene: TRBV7-2; CDR3aa: CASSQGQGIRSPLHF
j_gene: TRBJ1-1; v_gene: TRBV19; CDR3aa: CASTHGSPPGNTEAFF
j_gene: TRBJ2-7; v_gene: TRBV12-3/TRBV12-4; CDR3aa: CASSLSGAGEQYF
j_gene: TRBJ2-5; v_gene: TRBV3-1/TRBV3-2; CDR3aa: CASSPRVQTQYF
j_gene: TRBJ1-2; v_gene: TRBV9; CDR3aa: CASSGWDRGYGYTF
j_gene: TRBJ2-3; v_gene: TRBV5-1; CDR3aa: CASSPGLAETDTQYF
j_gene: TRBJ1-2; v_gene: TRBV3-1/TRBV3-2; CDR3aa: CASSQGWRNYGYTF
j_gene: TRBJ2-5; v_gene: TRBV11-1; CDR3aa: CASSFTGMETQYF
j_gene: TRBJ1-4; v_gene: TRBV7-2; CDR3aa: CASSLAPQMANEKLFF
j_gene: TRBJ1-4; v_gene: TRBV27; CDR3aa: CASSLSPGEEKLFF
j_gene: TRBJ1-1; v_gene: TRBV6-2/TRBV6-3; CDR3aa: CASSYSTGKAFF
j_gene: TRBJ1-1; v_gene: TRBV19; CDR3aa: CASSMPRGTGDTEAFF
j_gene: TRBJ1-2; v_gene: TRBV10-3; CDR3aa: CASQPGTGFGYTF
j_gene: TRBJ2-3; v_gene: TRBV6-2/TRBV6-3; CDR3aa: CASSYPTAGGYTDTQYF
j_gene: TRBJ2-1; v_gene: TRBV24-1; CDR3aa: CATSVPFGDEQFF
j_gene: TRBJ2-7; v_gene: TRBV9; CDR3aa: CASSAIAYEQYF